This T cell receptor (beta chain) was found in a study of cytomegalovirus exposure and HLA in healthy donors. CDR3 length: 14 residues. Germline V gene data show CDR1 as MNHNS and CDR2 as SASEGT. V shed 5 bases and J shed 4 bases, with 12 bases lying between them. The PCR employed 60 Vbeta primers together with 13 Jbeta primers. The data were produced by immunoSEQ multiplex PCR, yet TCRdb's version contains in-frame clones alone and is incomplete. The sample lists 200,000 to 300,000 clones, around 84% seen once, with 0.24% in the top ten. The TCR originated in a girl aged 2-10 years in good health and CMV-seronegative. The V gene is TRBV6-1, the J gene TRBJ2-1; a possible D gene is TRBD1 (6 bases). Material for sequencing was PBMCs. In DNA form, the CDR3 reads TGTGCCAGCAGTTCTAGAAGGGGGTACAATGAGCAGTTCTTC. Amino acids: CASSSRRGYNEQFF.